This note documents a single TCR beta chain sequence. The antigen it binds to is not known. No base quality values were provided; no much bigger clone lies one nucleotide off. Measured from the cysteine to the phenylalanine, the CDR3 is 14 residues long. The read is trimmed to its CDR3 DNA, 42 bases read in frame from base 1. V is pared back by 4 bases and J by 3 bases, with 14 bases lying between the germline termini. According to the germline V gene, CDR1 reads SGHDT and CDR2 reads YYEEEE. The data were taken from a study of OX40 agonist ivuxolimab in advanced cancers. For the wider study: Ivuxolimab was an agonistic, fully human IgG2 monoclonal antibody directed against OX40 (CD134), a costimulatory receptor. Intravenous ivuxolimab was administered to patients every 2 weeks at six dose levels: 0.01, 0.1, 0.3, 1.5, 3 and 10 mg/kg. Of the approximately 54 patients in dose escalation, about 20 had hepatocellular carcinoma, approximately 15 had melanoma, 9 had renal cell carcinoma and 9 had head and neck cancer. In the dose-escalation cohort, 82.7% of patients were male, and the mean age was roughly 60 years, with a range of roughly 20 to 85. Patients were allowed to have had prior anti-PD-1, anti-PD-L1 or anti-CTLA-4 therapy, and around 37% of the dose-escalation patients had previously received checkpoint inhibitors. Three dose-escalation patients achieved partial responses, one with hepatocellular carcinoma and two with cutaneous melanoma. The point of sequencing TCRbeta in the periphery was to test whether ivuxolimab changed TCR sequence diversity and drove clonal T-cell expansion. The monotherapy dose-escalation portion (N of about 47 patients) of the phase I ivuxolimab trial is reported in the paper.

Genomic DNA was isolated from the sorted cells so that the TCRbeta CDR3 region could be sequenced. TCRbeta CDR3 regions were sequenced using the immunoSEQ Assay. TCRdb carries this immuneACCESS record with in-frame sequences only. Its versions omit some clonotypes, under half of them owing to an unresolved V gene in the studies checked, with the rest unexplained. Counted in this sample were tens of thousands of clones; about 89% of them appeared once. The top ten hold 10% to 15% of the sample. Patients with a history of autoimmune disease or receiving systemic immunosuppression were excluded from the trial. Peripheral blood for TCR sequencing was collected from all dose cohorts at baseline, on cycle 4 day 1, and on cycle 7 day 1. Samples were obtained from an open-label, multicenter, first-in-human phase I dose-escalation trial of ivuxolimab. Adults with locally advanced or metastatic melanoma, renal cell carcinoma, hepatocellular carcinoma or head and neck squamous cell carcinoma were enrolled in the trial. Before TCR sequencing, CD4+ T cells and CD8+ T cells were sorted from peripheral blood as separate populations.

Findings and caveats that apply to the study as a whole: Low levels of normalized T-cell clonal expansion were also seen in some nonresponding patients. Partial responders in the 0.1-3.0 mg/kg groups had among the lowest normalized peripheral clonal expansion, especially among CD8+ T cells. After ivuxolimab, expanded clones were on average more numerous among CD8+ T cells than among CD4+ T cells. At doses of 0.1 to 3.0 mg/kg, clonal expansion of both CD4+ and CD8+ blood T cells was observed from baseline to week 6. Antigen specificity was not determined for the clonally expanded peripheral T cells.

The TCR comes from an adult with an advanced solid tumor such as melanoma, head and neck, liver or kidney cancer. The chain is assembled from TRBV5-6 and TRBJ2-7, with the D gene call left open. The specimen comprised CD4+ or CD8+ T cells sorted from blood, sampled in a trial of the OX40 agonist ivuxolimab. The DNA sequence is TGTGCCAGCAGCCCAGGACGTGGGGACTACGAGCAGTACTTC. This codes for CASSPGRGDYEQYF.